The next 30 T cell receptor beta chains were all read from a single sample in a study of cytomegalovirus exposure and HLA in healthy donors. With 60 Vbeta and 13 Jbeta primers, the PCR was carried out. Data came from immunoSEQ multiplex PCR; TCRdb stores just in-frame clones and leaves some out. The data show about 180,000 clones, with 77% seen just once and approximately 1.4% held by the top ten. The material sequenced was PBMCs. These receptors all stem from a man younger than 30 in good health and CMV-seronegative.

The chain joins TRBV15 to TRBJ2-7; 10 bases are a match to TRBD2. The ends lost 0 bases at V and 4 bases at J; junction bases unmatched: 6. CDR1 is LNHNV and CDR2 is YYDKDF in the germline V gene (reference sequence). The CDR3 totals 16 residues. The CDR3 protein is CATSREPSSGSYEQYF. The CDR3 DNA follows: TGTGCCACCAGCAGAGAACCCTCTAGCGGGAGTTACGAGCAGTACTTC.

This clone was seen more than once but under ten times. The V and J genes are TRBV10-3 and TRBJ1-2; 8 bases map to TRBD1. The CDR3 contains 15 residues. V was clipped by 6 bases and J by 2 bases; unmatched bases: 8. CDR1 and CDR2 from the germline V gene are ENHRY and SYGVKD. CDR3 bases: TGTGCCATCAGGCAACAGACAGGGGCCAACTATGGCTACACCTTC. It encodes CAIRQQTGANYGYTF.

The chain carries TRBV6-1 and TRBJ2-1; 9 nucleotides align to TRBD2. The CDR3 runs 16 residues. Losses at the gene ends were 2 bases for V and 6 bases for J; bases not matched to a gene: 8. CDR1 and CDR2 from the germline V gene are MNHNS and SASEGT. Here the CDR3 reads CASSEFGGRAINEQFF. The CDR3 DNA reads TGTGCCAGCAGTGAATTCGGCGGGAGGGCCATCAATGAGCAGTTCTTC.

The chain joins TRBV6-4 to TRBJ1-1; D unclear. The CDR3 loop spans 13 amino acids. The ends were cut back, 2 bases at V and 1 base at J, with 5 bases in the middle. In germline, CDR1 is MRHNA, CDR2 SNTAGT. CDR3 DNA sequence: TGTGCCAGCAGTGACGGGAGGAACACTGAAGCTTTCTTT. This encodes CASSDGRNTEAFF.

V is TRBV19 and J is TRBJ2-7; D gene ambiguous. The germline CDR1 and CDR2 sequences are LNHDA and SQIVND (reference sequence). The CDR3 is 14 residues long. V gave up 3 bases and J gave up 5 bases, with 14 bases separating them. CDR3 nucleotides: TGTGCCAGTAGTATCGTGCATTCGGCGGACGAGCAGTACTTC. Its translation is CASSIVHSADEQYF.

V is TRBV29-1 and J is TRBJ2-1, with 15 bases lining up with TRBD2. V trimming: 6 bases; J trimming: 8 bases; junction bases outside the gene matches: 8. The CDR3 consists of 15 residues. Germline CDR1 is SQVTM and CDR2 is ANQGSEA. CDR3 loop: CSVGLAGGPSHEQFF. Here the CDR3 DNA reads TGCAGCGTCGGACTAGCGGGGGGGCCGTCCCATGAGCAGTTCTTC.

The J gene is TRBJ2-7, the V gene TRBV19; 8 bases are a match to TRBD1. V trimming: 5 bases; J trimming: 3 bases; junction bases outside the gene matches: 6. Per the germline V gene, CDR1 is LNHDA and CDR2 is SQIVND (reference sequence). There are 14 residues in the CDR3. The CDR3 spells CASSPGGQGYEQYF. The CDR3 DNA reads TGTGCCAGTAGTCCTGGAGGACAGGGCTACGAGCAGTACTTC.

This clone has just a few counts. CDR3 DNA sequence: TGTGCCAGCAGCTTGGGAGGGTCCACCTACGAGCAGTACTTC. Translation: CASSLGGSTYEQYF. The V gene is TRBV5-6, the J gene TRBJ2-7; perhaps TRBD2 as D (5 bases). CDR1 and CDR2 from the germline V gene are SGHDT and YYEEEE. The CDR3 is 14 residues long. The V gene lost 0 bases and the J gene lost 2 bases, with 9 bases spanning the gap.

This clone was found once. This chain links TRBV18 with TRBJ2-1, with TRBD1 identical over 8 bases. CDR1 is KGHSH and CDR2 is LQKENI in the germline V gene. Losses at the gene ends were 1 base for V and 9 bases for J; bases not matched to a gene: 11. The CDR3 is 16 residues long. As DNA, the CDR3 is TGTGCCAGCTCACCACAGGGGACAGGTCTTTTCGCTGAGCAGTTCTTC. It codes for CASSPQGTGLFAEQFF.

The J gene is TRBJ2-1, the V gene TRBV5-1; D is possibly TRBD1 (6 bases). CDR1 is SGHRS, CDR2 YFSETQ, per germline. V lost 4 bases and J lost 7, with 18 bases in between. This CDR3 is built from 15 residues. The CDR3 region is CASSTGTPGVNEQFF. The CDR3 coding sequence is TGCGCCAGCAGCACCGGGACCCCAGGGGTAAATGAGCAGTTCTTC.

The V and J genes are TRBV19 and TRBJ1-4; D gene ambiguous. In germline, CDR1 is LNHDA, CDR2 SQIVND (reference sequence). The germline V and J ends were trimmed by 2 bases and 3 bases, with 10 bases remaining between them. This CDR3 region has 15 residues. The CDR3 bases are TGTGCCAGTAGTATAACAAGTTCCCCTAATGAAAAACTGTTTTTT. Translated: CASSITSSPNEKLFF.

For the CDR3, the DNA is TGCGCCAGCAGCCAAGATAGCCTCCTACAGGGGGCGAATCAGCCCCAGCATTTT. Translating gives CASSQDSLLQGANQPQHF. The chain combines TRBV4-1 with TRBJ1-5; 9 bases agree with TRBD1. The CDR3 consists of 18 residues. With 0 bases clipped from V and 4 bases from J, the junction kept 10 bases outside the gene matches. Germline values: CDR1 MGHRA, CDR2 YSYEKL.

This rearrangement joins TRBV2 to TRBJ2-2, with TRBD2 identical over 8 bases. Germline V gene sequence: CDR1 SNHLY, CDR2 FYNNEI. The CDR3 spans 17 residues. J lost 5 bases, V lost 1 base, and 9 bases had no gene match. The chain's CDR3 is CASSEGVGGVGTGELFF. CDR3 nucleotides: TGTGCCAGCAGTGAAGGGGTCGGGGGGGTCGGGACCGGGGAGCTGTTTTTT.

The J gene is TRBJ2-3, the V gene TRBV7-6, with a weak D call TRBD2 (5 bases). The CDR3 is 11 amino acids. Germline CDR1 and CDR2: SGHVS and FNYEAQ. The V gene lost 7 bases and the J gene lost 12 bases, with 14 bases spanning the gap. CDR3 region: CASTSGLQQYF. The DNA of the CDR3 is TGTGCCAGCACCTCGGGATTGCAACAGTATTTT.

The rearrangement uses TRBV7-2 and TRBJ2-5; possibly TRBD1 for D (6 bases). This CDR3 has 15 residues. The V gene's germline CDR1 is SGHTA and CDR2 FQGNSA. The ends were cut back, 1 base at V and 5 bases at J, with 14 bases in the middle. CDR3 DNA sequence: TGTGCCAGCAGCTTAGAGAACAGGGTGGGGGAGACCCAGTACTTC. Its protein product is CASSLENRVGETQYF.

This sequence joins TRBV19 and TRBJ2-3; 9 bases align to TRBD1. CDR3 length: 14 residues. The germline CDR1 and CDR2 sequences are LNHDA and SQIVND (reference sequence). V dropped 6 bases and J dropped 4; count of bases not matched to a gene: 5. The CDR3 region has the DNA TGTGCCAGTAGGAGACAGGGGGGCGCAGATACGCAGTATTTT. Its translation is CASRRQGGADTQYF.

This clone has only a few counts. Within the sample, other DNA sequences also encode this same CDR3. CDR3 bases: TGTGCCAGCAGCCAAGCGGGTATGAACACTGAAGCTTTCTTT. It specifies CASSQAGMNTEAFF. The chain is built from TRBV14 and TRBJ1-1; D unresolved. The germline CDR1 and CDR2 sequences are SGHDN and FVKESK. The CDR3 length is 14 residues. V lost 1 base, J lost 0 bases, and 6 bases lay in between.

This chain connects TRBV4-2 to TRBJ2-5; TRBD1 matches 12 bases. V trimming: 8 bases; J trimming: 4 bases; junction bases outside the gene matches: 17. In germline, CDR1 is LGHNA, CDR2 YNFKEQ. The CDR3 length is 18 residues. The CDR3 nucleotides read TGTGCCAGCTCAGAGATGCTGGGGGACAGGGGGCAGGTAGAGACCCAGTACTTC. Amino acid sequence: CASSEMLGDRGQVETQYF.

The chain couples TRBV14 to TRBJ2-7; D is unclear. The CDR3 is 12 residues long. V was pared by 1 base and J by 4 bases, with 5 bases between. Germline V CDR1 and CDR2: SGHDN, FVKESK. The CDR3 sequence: CASSQVQYEQYF. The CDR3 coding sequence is TGTGCCAGCAGCCAAGTCCAATACGAGCAGTACTTC.

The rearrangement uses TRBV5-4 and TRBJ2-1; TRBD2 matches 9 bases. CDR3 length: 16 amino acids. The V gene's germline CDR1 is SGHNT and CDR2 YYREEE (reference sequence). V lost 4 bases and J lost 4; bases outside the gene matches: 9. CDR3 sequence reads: CASSTETSGSYNEQFF. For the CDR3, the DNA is TGTGCCAGCAGCACCGAGACTAGCGGATCTTACAATGAGCAGTTCTTC.

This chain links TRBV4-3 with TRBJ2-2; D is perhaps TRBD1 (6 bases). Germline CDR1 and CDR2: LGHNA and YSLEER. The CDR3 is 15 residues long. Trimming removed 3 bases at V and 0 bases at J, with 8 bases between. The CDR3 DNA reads TGCGCCAGCAGCCAGGCAGGGGCGAACACCGGGGAGCTGTTTTTT. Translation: CASSQAGANTGELFF.

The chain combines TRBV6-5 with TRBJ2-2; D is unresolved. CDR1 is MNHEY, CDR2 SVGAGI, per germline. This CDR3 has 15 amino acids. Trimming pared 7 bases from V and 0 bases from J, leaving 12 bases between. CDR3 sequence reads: CASTRDGTNTGELFF. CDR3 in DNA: TGTGCCAGCACTAGAGACGGTACGAACACCGGGGAGCTGTTTTTT.

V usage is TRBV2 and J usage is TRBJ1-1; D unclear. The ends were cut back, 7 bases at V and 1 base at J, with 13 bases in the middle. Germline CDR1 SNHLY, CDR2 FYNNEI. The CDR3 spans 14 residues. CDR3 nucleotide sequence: TGTGCCAGCATCGTCGACGCAGGGAACACTGAAGCTTTCTTT. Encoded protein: CASIVDAGNTEAFF.

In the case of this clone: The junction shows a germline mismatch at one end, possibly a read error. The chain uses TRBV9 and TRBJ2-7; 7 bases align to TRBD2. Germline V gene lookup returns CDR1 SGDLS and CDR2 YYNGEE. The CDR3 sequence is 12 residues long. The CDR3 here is CASRVGREEQYF. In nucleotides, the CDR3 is TGTGCCAGCAGGGTAGGGCGGGAGGAGCAGTACTTC.

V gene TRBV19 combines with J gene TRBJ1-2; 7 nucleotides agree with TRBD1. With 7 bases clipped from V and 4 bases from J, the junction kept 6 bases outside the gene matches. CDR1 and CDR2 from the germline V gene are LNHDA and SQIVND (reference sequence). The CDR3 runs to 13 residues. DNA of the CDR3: TGTGCCAGTACCCAGACAGGGATCTATGGCTACACCTTC. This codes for CASTQTGIYGYTF.

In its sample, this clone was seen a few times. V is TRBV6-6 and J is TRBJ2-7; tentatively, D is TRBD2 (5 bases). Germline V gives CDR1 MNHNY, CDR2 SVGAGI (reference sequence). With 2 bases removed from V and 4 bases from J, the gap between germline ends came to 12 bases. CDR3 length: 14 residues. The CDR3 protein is CASSYTRTGYEQYF. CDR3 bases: TGTGCCAGCAGTTACACACGGACGGGATACGAGCAGTACTTC.

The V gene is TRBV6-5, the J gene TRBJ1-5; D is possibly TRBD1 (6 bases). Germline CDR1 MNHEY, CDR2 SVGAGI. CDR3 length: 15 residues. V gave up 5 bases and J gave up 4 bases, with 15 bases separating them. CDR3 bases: TGTGCCAGCAGTAATGACAGGACAGAGAATCAGCCCCAGCATTTT. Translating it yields CASSNDRTENQPQHF.

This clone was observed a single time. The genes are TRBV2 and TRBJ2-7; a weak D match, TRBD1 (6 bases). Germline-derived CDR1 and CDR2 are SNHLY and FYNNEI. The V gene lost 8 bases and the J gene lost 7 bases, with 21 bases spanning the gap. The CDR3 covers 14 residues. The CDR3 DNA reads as TGTGCCAGCCTCCAGGGGAGCAGGGAAGGGGAGCAGTACTTC. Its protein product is CASLQGSREGEQYF.

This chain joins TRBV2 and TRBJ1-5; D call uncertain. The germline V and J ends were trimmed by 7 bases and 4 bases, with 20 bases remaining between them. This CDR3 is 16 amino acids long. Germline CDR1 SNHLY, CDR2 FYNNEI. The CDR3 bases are TGTGCCAGCACGGGAAATAAGGGTGGGCCAAATCAGCCCCAGCATTTT. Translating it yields CASTGNKGGPNQPQHF. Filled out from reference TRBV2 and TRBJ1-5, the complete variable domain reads EPEVTQTPSHQVTQMGQEVILRCVPISNHLYFYWYRQILGQKVEFLVSFYNNEISEKSEIFDDQFSVERPDGSNFTLKIRSTKLEDSAMYFCASTGNKGGPNQPQHFGDGTRLSIL.

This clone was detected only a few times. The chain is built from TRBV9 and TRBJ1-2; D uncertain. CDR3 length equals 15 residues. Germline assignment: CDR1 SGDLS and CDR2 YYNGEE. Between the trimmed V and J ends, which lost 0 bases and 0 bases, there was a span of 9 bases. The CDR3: CASSVDGRANYGYTF. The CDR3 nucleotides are TGTGCCAGCAGCGTAGATGGGAGAGCTAACTATGGCTACACCTTC.